Below, 8 T cell receptor beta chains from the same sample are listed, as sequenced in a study of cytomegalovirus exposure and HLA in healthy donors. It was with 60 Vbeta and 13 Jbeta primers that the PCR ran. Assay used: immunoSEQ multiplex PCR; TCRdb lists only in-frame clones, some missing. The repertoire has fewer than 250,000 clones, over 80% of them found once; the top ten carry 0.71%. Specimen: PBMCs. These receptors all stem from a boy between 2 and 10 years old in good health and CMV-seronegative.

This clone was observed a single time. The gene calls are TRBV4-2 and TRBJ2-1, with a possible D match to TRBD1 (6 bases). CDR3 length: 13 residues. Germline V CDR1 and CDR2: LGHNA, YNFKEQ. Trimming shortened V by 3 bases and J by 9 bases, and 12 bases separated the two germline ends. CDR3 residues: CASSQGRGFEQFF. Here the CDR3 DNA reads TGTGCCAGCAGCCAGGGCAGGGGATTTGAGCAGTTCTTC.

The V and J genes are TRBV7-8 and TRBJ2-3; 7 bases line up with TRBD2. Germline CDR1 is SGHVS and CDR2 is FQNEAQ. The CDR3 is 16 amino acids. The V gene end was trimmed by 4 bases and the J gene end by 2 bases; junction bases not matched to a gene: 9. CDR3 loop: CASSSLQRDLTDTQYF. The CDR3 region has the DNA TGTGCCAGCAGCTCCCTCCAGCGGGACCTCACAGATACGCAGTATTTT.

The J gene is TRBJ2-4, the V gene TRBV13; no definite D call. V gave up 5 bases and J gave up 0 bases, with 8 bases separating them. Germline V gives CDR1 PRHDT, CDR2 FYEKMQ (reference sequence). The CDR3 covers 14 residues. Here the CDR3 reads CASSGQLAKNIQYF. The CDR3 nucleotides are TGTGCCAGCAGCGGTCAACTAGCCAAAAACATTCAGTACTTC. Using reference TRBV13 and TRBJ2-4 for the parts outside the CDR3, the full variable domain is AAGVIQSPRHLIKEKRETATLKCYPIPRHDTVYWYQQGPGQDPQFLISFYEKMQSDKGSIPDRFSAQQFSDYHSELNMSSLELGDSALYFCASSGQLAKNIQYFGAGTRLSVL.

The chain joins TRBV9 to TRBJ2-5; 8 nucleotides align to TRBD2. The assigned J gene may be wrong: the sequence end matches TRBJ2-7 better. The CDR3 is 14 amino acids. The germline V gene has CDR1 SGDLS and CDR2 YYNGEE. This CDR3 reads CASSQDGGAVEQYF. The CDR3 region has the DNA TGTGCCAGCAGCCAAGACGGGGGGGCCGTCGAGCAGTACTTC.

This chain joins TRBV27 and TRBJ2-7; D may be TRBD1 (5 bases). The germline V gene has CDR1 MNHEY and CDR2 SMNVEV (reference sequence). The germline V and J ends were trimmed by 9 bases and 0 bases, with 12 bases remaining between them. This CDR3 contains 13 residues. For the CDR3, the DNA is TGTGCCAGTTCCCAGGGAAGCTCCTACGAGCAGTACTTC. Its translation is CASSQGSSYEQYF.

V usage is TRBV9 and J usage is TRBJ2-3, with unresolved D. The germline V and J ends were trimmed by 3 bases and 4 bases, with 9 bases remaining between them. CDR1 SGDLS and CDR2 YYNGEE come from the germline V gene. The CDR3 has 13 residues. The CDR3 protein is CASSALRSDTQYF. In nucleotides, the CDR3 is TGTGCCAGCAGCGCCCTCAGGTCAGATACGCAGTATTTT.

There are a few counts of this clone. The J gene is TRBJ2-5, the V gene TRBV29-1; 10 nucleotides match TRBD1. Trimming removed 3 bases from V and 5 bases from J; junction bases left unmatched: 6. Germline lookup yields CDR1 SQVTM and CDR2 ANQGSEA. There are 14 residues in the CDR3. The CDR3: CSVEDRGFLETQYF. CDR3 bases: TGCAGCGTTGAGGACAGGGGGTTTTTGGAGACCCAGTACTTC.

The chain employs TRBV2 and TRBJ2-2, with D perhaps TRBD1 (8 bases). V was cut by 5 bases and J by 8 bases, with 15 bases left in between. The germline V gene has CDR1 SNHLY and CDR2 FYNNEI. The CDR3 has 14 amino acids. The chain's CDR3 is CASSSGQGLGELFF. As DNA, the CDR3 is TGTGCCAGCAGTTCAGGACAGGGACTAGGGGAGCTGTTTTTT.